These 15 T cell receptor beta chains share one sample of origin, sequenced in a study of blood T cells in healthy people across ages. With a J-beta primer mix and a sample-barcoded 5' primer, a second PCR ran about 7 to 11 cycles. TCRdb ran MiXCR on the 5' RACE reads and lists one entry per CDR3 protein. The repertoire holds 1.5 million to 2 million distinct CDR3 sequences, 49% seen once, with more than 2% in the top ten. Sequencing was performed on blood. The receptor set was obtained from a woman aged 40 to 50 in good health.

The chain couples TRBV14 to TRBJ1-2; D is unresolved. This CDR3 region has 13 residues. Trimming left V 1 base short and J 7 bases short, with 10 bases between. Per the germline V gene, CDR1 is SGHDN and CDR2 is FVKESK. The DNA for the CDR3 is TGTGCCAGCAGCCAAGCCCGGGTTCGTGGCTACACCTTC. It yields the protein CASSQARVRGYTF.

The V and J genes are TRBV10-3 and TRBJ2-3, with 8 bases matching TRBD2. CDR1 ENHRY and CDR2 SYGVKD come from the germline V gene. Germline trimming cut 5 bases from V and 6 bases from J; bases unmatched to any gene: 13. The CDR3 contains 16 residues. The CDR3 is CAISTPLRGGPDTQYF. The CDR3 DNA follows: TGTGCCATCAGTACTCCACTCCGGGGGGGCCCCGATACGCAGTATTTT.

The chain recombines TRBV7-9 with TRBJ2-7; weak D call: TRBD2 (6 bases). The V gene lost 3 bases and the J gene lost 6 bases, with 18 bases spanning the gap. CDR1 is SEHNR and CDR2 is FQNEAQ in the germline V gene (reference sequence). This CDR3 region has 15 residues. DNA of the CDR3: TGTGCCAGCAGCTTGGACTATGGAGAGCCTACCGAGCAGTACTTC. As protein: CASSLDYGEPTEQYF.

The rearrangement links TRBV7-2 to TRBJ2-1; TRBD2 matches at 7 bases. CDR1 is SGHTA and CDR2 is FQGNSA in the germline V gene. The CDR3 extends over 17 amino acids. With 3 bases clipped from V and 7 bases from J, the junction kept 15 bases outside the gene matches. The CDR3 region has the DNA TGTGCCAGCAGCTTGTTAGGACTAGTGGGGGTTCGGAATGAGCAGTTCTTC. Encoded protein: CASSLLGLVGVRNEQFF.

The V call is TRBV4-3, the J call TRBJ2-3; D is perhaps TRBD2 (6 bases). Germline assignment: CDR1 LGHNA and CDR2 YSLEER. V shed 0 bases and J shed 11 bases, with 27 bases lying between them. The CDR3 contains 18 residues. The CDR3 reads CASSQEGGGAGLKGRQYF. The CDR3 DNA reads as TGCGCCAGCAGCCAAGAGGGCGGAGGGGCAGGGTTGAAGGGTAGGCAGTATTTT.

As to this clonotype: The junction departs from germline at one end; a sequencing error may be responsible. The genes are TRBV7-2 and TRBJ1-4, with D possibly being TRBD1 (5 bases). The CDR3 totals 15 residues. The V gene's germline CDR1 is SGHTA and CDR2 FQGNSA. This CDR3 reads CASSLGLGGGEKPFF. CDR3 nucleotides: TGTGCCAGCAGCTTAGGGCTTGGGGGAGGTGAAAAACCGTTTTTT.

The genes are TRBV5-1 and TRBJ1-6, with TRBD1 matching over 10 bases. The J segment lost 0 bases and the V segment lost 3 bases, leaving 6 bases of the junction unmatched. CDR3 length: 18 amino acids. Germline V CDR1 and CDR2: SGHRS, YFSETQ. In DNA form, the CDR3 reads TGCGCCAGCAGCTCAGGACAGGGGGGAAGCTCCTATAATTCACCCCTCCACTTT. The encoded protein is CASSSGQGGSSYNSPLHF.

This clonotype was counted between two and nine times. The CDR3 bases are TGTGCCAGCAGGAAGGACCGCCTTGGGGAGACCCAGTACTTC. Translation gives CASRKDRLGETQYF. The chain combines TRBV2 with TRBJ2-5; D is uncertain. The CDR3 has 14 amino acids. V gave up 6 bases and J gave up 5 bases, with 16 bases separating them. Germline assignment: CDR1 SNHLY and CDR2 FYNNEI.

V gene TRBV20-1 combines with J gene TRBJ2-3, with TRBD2 identical over 13 bases. The CDR3 sequence is 17 residues long. CDR1 DFQATT and CDR2 SNEGSKA come from the germline V gene (reference sequence). With V trimmed by 6 bases and J by 2 bases, 11 bases remained unmatched. DNA for the CDR3: TGCAGTGCCATCCCGTCGGGACTAGCGGGGCTCACAGATACGCAGTATTTT. Its translation: CSAIPSGLAGLTDTQYF.

In its sample, this clonotype was seen a few times. CDR3 protein: CSARDMSGTSGHNEQFF. The DNA for the CDR3 is TGCAGTGCTAGAGATATGAGTGGGACTAGCGGGCACAATGAGCAGTTCTTC. The chain carries TRBV20-1 and TRBJ2-1, with 12 positions matching TRBD2. V was pared by 0 bases and J by 5 bases, with 8 bases of the junction left unmatched. The V gene's germline CDR1 is DFQATT and CDR2 SNEGSKA (reference sequence). The CDR3 sequence is 17 residues long.

The chain has TRBV10-3 and TRBJ1-1, with unresolved D. Trimming took off 3 bases at V and 1 base at J, with 3 bases between the two ends. Germline assignment: CDR1 ENHRY and CDR2 SYGVKD. CDR3 length equals 12 residues. The CDR3 bases are TGTGCCATCAGTGACCCGAACACTGAAGCTTTCTTT. It translates to CAISDPNTEAFF.

The sample holds a few counts of this clonotype. The chain employs TRBV15 and TRBJ2-5; perhaps D is TRBD1 or TRBD2 (5 bases each). This CDR3 region has 16 residues. V was cut by 0 bases and J by 5 bases, with 16 bases left in between. In germline, CDR1 is LNHNV, CDR2 YYDKDF (reference sequence). The CDR3 is CATSRDTGGHGETQYF. The CDR3 nucleotides read TGTGCCACCAGCAGAGATACAGGAGGACACGGGGAGACCCAGTACTTC.

J is TRBJ2-3 and V is TRBV7-2, with 9 bases lining up with TRBD2. Germline loops: CDR1 SGHTA, CDR2 FQGNSA. The V segment lost 6 bases and the J segment 4 bases; nucleotides outside the gene matches: 14. This CDR3 is built from 17 residues. This CDR3 is CASRIHPAGGRADTQYF. As DNA, the CDR3 is TGTGCCAGCAGGATCCACCCGGCGGGGGGGCGGGCAGATACGCAGTATTTT. Full variable domain (missing parts from reference TRBV7-2 and TRBJ2-3): GAGVSQSPSNKVTEKGKDVELRCDPISGHTALYWYRQSLGQGLEFLIYFQGNSAPDKSGLPSDRFSAERTGGSVSTLTIQRTQQEDSAVYLCASRIHPAGGRADTQYFGPGTRLTVL.

The chain is built from TRBV2 and TRBJ2-6, with D tentatively TRBD2 (6 bases). Germline CDR1 is SNHLY and CDR2 is FYNNEI. The CDR3 extends over 14 amino acids. The ends were cut back, 7 bases at V and 3 bases at J, with 10 bases in the middle. The CDR3 spells CASMAAGGANVLTF. As DNA, the CDR3 is TGTGCCAGCATGGCAGCGGGTGGGGCCAACGTCCTGACTTTC.

In its sample, this clonotype was seen a few times. The rearrangement uses TRBV20-1 and TRBJ2-7; D remains ambiguous. V gave up 3 bases and J gave up 2 bases, with 8 bases separating them. The CDR3 has 12 residues. From germline, CDR1 is DFQATT and CDR2 SNEGSKA (reference sequence). CDR3 region: CSASRVTYEQYF. CDR3 sequence (DNA): TGCAGTGCTAGTAGAGTGACCTACGAGCAGTACTTC.